This T cell receptor beta chain appears in the sequencing data of a study of T cells after yellow fever vaccination. Production of TCR cDNA was by 5'RACE template switching, which also added a universal primer site and UMIs. TCRdb ran MiXCR on the 5' RACE reads and lists one entry per CDR3 protein. The data contain approximately 550,000 distinct CDR3 sequences, approximately 12% of them singletons. J gave up 2 bases and V 2 bases, and 4 bases lay outside the gene matches. This CDR3 has 16 residues. Germline CDR1 reads MNHEY; CDR2 reads SVGAGI. This clonotype showed up just a few times. What it recognizes is unknown. Study results and caveats: Researchers cautioned that FACS-sorted repertoires could harbor abundant clonotypes contaminating from the bulk population. Post-booster reappearance was seen for most primary-vaccination clones (just under 97% CD4, 75% to 90% CD8).

The chain couples TRBV6-5 to TRBJ2-3, with 10 bases fitting TRBD2. This receptor was taken from a man between 25 and 39 years old who received the YFV17D yellow fever vaccine. Material: PBMCs, obtained on the day of the yellow fever booster vaccination. DNA for the CDR3: TGTGCCAGCAGTTACCTACTAGCGGGAAACACAGATACGCAGTATTTT. Translated: CASSYLLAGNTDTQYF.